This TCR beta chain was identified during a study of blood T cell repertoires in COVID-19. Study-level background: Sites across the United States, Italy and Spain contributed samples from acute and convalescent COVID-19. Sample material is recorded as cDNA or gDNA derived from T cells, B-cell-depleted T cells, or PBMCs.

Germline V gene data show CDR1 as DFQATT and CDR2 as SNEGSKA (reference sequence). The V segment lost 3 bases and the J segment 3 bases; nucleotides outside the gene matches: 10. CDR3 size: 15 residues. In the source study's methods: The assay estimated nucleated cells by amplifying reference gene primers. Produced via immunoSEQ multiplex PCR; TCRdb's table is partial and in-frame only. The D gene and trimming were derived from the DNA, and the V and J assignments and clone size from that table. The sample yields tens of thousands of clones, about three quarters seen once. The TCR comes from a man aged 55-75 years with acute or convalescent COVID-19. The sequenced sample consisted of peripheral blood. The chain couples TRBV20-1 to TRBJ2-7; the match to TRBD2 covers 8 bases. The DNA for the CDR3 is TGCAGTGCTAGTGTTCCGGGAGGGAACTTCTACGAGCAGTACTTC. It codes for CSASVPGGNFYEQYF.